This paragraph covers one T cell receptor (beta chain) sequence. CDR1 is LNHDA, CDR2 SQIVND, per germline (reference sequence). The V end lost 10 bases, the J end lost 2 bases, and 10 bases lay between the germline ends. The CDR3 is 12 amino acids. The sample comes from a study of blood T cell repertoires in COVID-19. Study-wide context: Donors in the United States, Italy and Spain gave samples during acute or convalescent COVID-19. In each case, the material was cDNA or gDNA derived from T cells, B-cell-depleted T cells, or PBMCs.

TCRdb's copy holds only in-frame clones and misses some; the assay was immunoSEQ multiplex PCR. This sample has about 220,000 clones, with about 80% found just once. V is TRBV19 and J is TRBJ2-3; a weak D match, TRBD1 (5 bases). Sequencing was performed on PBMCs or T cells enriched from blood (not recorded which). The receptor was derived from a woman aged 50 to 65 who had been exposed to COVID-19. The CDR3 here is CAIRGTTDTQYF. The CDR3 DNA reads as TGTGCCATTAGGGGCACCACAGATACGCAGTATTTT.